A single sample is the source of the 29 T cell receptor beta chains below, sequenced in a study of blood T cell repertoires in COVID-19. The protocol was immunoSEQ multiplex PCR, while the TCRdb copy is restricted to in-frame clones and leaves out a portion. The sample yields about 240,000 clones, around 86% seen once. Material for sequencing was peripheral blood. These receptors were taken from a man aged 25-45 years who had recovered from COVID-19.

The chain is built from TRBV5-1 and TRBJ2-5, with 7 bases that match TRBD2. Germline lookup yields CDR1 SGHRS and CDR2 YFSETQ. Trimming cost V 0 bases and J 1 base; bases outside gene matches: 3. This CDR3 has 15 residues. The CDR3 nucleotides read TGCGCCAGCAGCTTGGGGGGGACTACCCAAGAGACCCAGTACTTC. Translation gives CASSLGGTTQETQYF.

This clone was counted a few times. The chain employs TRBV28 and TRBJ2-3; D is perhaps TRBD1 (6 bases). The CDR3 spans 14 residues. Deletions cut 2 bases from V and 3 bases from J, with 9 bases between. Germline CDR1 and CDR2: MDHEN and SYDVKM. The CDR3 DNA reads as TGTGCCAGCAGTTTAGTACAGGGAACAGATACGCAGTATTTT. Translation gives CASSLVQGTDTQYF.

The CDR3 nucleotides read TGTGCCAGCACCGAGAGGGAGAACACTGAAGCTTTCTTT. As protein: CASTERENTEAFF. The rearrangement uses TRBV2 and TRBJ1-1, with D unclear. The CDR3 runs to 13 residues. Trimming took 7 bases from V and 1 from J, leaving 10 bases between them. Germline CDR1 reads SNHLY; CDR2 reads FYNNEI.

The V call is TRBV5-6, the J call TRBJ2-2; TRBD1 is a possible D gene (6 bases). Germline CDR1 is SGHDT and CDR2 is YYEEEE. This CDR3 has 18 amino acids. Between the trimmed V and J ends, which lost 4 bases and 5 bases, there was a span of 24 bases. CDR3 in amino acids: CASSTLQGNPTETGELFF. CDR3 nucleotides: TGTGCCAGCAGCACCTTACAGGGTAACCCAACTGAGACCGGGGAGCTGTTTTTT.

The CDR3 DNA reads TGTGCCACCAGTTCCGCCGGGACAGGGGGCACAGATACGCAGTATTTT. Its translation is CATSSAGTGGTDTQYF. The J gene is TRBJ2-3, the V gene TRBV24-1; TRBD1 aligns across 10 bases. V was clipped by 6 bases and J by 1 base; unmatched bases: 6. CDR3 length: 16 residues. The germline gives CDR1 KGHDR, CDR2 SFDVKD.

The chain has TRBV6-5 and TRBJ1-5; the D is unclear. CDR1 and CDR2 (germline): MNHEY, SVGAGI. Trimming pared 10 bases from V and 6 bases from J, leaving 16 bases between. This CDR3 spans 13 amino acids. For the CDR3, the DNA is TGTGCCACCCAGGCCCCGGAGGTTCAGCCCCAGCATTTT. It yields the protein CATQAPEVQPQHF.

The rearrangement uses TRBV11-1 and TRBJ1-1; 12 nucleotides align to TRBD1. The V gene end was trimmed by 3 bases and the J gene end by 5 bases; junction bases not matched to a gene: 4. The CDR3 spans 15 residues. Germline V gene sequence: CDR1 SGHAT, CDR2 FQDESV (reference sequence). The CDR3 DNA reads TGTGCCAGCAGCTTGGGACAGGGGGCAGGGACTGAAGCTTTCTTT. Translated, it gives CASSLGQGAGTEAFF.

The CDR3 here is CASSLSDSQRGYTF. CDR3 sequence (DNA): TGTGCCAGCAGCTTATCGGACAGCCAGAGGGGCTACACCTTC. V is TRBV5-6 and J is TRBJ1-2, with a weak D call TRBD1 (6 bases). V lost 2 bases to trimming and J lost 8 bases, with 16 bases between them. CDR1 SGHDT and CDR2 YYEEEE come from the germline V gene. This CDR3 spans 14 amino acids.

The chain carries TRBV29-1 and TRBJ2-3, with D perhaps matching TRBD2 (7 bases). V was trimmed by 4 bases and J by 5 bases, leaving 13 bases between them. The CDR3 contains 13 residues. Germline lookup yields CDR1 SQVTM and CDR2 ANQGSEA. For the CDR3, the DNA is TGCAGCGTTGTCGGGGGGCTGAAAGATACGCAGTATTTT. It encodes CSVVGGLKDTQYF.

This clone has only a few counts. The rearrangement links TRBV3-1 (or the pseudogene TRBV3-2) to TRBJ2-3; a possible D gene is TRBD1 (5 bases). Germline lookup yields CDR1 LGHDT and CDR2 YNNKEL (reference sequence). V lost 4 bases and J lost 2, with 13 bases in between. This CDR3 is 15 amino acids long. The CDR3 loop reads CASSPPGRNTDTQYF. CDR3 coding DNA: TGTGCCAGCAGCCCTCCAGGGCGAAACACAGATACGCAGTATTTT.

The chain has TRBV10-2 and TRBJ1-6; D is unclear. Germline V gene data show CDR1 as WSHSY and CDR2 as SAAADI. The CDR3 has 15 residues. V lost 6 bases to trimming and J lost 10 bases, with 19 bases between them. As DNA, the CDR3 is TGCGCCAGCAGGGAACGAGGAAGGGAGGGCTCACCCCTCCACTTT. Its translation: CASRERGREGSPLHF.

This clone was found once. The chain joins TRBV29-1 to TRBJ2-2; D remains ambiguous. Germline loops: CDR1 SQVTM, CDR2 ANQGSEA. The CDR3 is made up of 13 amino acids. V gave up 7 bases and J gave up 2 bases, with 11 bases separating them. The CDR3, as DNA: TGCAGCGGTTGGCAAGTCAACACCGGGGAGCTGTTTTTT. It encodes CSGWQVNTGELFF.

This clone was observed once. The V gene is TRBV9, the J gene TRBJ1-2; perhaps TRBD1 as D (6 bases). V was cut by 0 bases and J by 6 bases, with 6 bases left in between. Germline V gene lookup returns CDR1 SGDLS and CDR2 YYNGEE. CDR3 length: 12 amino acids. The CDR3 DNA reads TGTGCCAGCAGCGTAGGGACAGATGGCTACACCTTC. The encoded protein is CASSVGTDGYTF.

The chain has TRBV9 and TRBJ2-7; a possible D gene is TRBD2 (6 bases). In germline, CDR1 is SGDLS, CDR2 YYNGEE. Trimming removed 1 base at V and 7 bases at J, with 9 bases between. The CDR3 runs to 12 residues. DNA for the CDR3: TGTGCCAGCAGCGTATCTGGGAGGGAGCAGTACGTC. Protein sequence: CASSVSGREQYV.

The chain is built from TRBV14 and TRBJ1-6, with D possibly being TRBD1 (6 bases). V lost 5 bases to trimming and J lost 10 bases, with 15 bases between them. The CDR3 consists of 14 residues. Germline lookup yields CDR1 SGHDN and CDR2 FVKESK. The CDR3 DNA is TGTGCCAGCAGCTCATTTGGGGGCCGATCACCCCTCCACTTT. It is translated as CASSSFGGRSPLHF.

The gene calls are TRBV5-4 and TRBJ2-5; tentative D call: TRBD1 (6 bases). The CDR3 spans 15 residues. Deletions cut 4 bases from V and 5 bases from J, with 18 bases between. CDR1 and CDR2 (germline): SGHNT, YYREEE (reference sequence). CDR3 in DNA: TGTGCCAGCAGCCAAGTTGGGGGCCCGGGGGAGACCCAGTACTTC. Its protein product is CASSQVGGPGETQYF.

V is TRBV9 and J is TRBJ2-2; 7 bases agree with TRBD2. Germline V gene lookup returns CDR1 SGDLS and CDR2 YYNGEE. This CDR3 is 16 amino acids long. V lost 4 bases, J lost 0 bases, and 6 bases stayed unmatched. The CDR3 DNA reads TGTGCCAGCAGCAGAGCCGGGGGGACGAACACCGGGGAGCTGTTTTTT. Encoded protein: CASSRAGGTNTGELFF.

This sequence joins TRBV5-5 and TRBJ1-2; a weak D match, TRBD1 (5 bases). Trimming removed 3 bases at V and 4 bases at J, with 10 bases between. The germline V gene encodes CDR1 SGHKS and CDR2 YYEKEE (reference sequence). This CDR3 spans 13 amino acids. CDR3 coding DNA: TGTGCCAGCAGCTCCGGGGGGACCTATGGCTACACCTTC. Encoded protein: CASSSGGTYGYTF.

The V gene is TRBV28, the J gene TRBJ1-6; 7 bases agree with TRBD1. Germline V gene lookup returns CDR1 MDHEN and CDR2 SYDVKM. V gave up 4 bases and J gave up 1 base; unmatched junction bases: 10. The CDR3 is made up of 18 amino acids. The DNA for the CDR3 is TGTGCCAGCAGTTCCGCTGGACAGGTCCAATCCTATAATTCACCCCTCCACTTT. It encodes CASSSAGQVQSYNSPLHF. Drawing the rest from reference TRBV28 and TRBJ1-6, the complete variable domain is DVKVTQSSRYLVKRTGEKVFLECVQDMDHENMFWYRQDPGLGLRLIYFSYDVKMKEKGDIPEGYSVSREKKERFSLILESASTNQTSMYLCASSSAGQVQSYNSPLHFGNGTRLTVT.

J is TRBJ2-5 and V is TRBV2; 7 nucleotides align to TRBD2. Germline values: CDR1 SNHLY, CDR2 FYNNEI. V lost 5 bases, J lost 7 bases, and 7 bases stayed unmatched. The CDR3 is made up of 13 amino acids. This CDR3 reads CASSPGGEGTQYF. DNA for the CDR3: TGTGCCAGCAGTCCTGGGGGGGAAGGGACCCAGTACTTC.

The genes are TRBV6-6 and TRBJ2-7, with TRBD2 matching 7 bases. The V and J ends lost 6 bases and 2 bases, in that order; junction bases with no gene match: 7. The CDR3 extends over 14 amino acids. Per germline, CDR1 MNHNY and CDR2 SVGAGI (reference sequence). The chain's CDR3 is CASRPTGTTYEQYV. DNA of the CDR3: TGTGCCAGCAGGCCTACCGGGACTACCTACGAGCAGTACGTC.

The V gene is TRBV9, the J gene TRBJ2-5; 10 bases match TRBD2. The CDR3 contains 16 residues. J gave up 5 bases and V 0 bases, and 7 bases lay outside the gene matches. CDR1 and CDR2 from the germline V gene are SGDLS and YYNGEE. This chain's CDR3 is CASSVGPSGGWETQYF. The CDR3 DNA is TGTGCCAGCAGCGTAGGGCCTAGCGGGGGCTGGGAGACCCAGTACTTC.

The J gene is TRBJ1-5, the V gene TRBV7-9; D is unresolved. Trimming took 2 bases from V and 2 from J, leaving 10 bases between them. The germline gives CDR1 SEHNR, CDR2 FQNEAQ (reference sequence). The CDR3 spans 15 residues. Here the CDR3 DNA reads TGTGCCAGCAGCTTAAGAGCCGGGGGCAATCAGCCCCAGCATTTT. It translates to CASSLRAGGNQPQHF.

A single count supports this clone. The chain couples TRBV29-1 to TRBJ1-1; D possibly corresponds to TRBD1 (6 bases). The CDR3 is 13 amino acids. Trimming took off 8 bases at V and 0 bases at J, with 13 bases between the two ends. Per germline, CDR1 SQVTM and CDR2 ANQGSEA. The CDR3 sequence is CSSGGQMNTEAFF. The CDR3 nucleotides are TGCAGCTCGGGGGGGCAGATGAACACTGAAGCTTTCTTT.

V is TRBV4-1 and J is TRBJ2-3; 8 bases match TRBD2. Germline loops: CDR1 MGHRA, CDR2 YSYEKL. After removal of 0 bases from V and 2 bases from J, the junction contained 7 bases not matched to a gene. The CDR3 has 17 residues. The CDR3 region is CASSQEYGGAYTDTQYF. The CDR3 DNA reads TGCGCCAGCAGCCAAGAATACGGGGGGGCCTACACAGATACGCAGTATTTT.

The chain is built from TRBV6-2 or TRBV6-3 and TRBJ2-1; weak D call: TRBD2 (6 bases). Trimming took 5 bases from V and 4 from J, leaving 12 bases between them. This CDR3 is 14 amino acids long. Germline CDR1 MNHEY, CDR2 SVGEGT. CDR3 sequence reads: CASSPSGEYNEQFF. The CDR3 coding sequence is TGTGCCAGCAGTCCCTCGGGGGAGTACAATGAGCAGTTCTTC.

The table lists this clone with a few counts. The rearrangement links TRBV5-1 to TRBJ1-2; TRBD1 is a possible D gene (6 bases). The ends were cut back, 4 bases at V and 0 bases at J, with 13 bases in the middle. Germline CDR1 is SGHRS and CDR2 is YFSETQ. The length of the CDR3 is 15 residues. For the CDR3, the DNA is TGCGCCAGCAGCGCAGGGGCTCAAGCTAACTATGGCTACACCTTC. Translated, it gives CASSAGAQANYGYTF.

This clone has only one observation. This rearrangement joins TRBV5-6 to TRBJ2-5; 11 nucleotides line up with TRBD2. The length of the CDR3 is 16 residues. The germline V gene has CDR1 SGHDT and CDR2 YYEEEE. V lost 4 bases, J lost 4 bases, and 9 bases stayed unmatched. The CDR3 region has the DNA TGTGCCAGCAGCATCTTTAGCGGGGGGGCCAGAGAGACCCAGTACTTC. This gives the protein CASSIFSGGARETQYF.

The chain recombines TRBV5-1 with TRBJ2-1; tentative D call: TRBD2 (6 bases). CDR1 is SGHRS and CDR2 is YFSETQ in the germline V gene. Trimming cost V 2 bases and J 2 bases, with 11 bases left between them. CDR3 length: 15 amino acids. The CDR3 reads CASSFSPGAYNEQFF. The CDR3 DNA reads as TGCGCCAGCAGCTTTTCCCCGGGGGCCTACAATGAGCAGTTCTTC.